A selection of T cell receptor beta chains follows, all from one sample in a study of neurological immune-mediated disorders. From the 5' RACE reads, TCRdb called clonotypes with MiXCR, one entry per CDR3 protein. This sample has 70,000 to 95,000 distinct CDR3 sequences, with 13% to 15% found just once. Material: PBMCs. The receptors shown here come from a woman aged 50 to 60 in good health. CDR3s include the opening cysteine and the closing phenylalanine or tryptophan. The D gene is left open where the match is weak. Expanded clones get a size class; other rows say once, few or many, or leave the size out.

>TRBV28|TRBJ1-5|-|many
TGTGCCAGCAGTTCGAGACAGCGCAATCAGCCCCAGCATTTT
CASSSRQRNQPQHF
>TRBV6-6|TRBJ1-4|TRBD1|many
TGTGCCAGCAGTAGAGGACAGGGGCCGGGTGAAAAACTGTTTTTT
CASSRGQGPGEKLFF
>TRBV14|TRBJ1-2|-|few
TGTGCCAGCAGCCAAGTAGGGACCTCCTATGGCTACACCTTC
CASSQVGTSYGYTF
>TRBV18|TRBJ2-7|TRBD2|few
TGTGCCAGCTCACTCGGCCTAGCGGGGCATTACGAGCAGTACTTC
CASSLGLAGHYEQYF
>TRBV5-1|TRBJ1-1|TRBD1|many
TGCGCCAGCAGCGGGAGGGACAGGGAGGACACTGAAGCTTTCTTT
CASSGRDREDTEAFF
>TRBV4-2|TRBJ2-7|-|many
TGTGCCAGCAGCCAACGGAGGGAGGATCCCTACGAGCAGTACTTC
CASSQRREDPYEQYF
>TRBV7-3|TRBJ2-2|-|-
TGTGCCAGCAGCACGGACGGAATCACCGGGGAGCTGTTTTTT
CASSTDGITGELFF
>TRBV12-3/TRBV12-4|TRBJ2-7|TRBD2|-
TGTGCCAGCAACAAGCGGGGGCCCAACGACGAGCAGTACTTC
CASNKRGPNDEQYF
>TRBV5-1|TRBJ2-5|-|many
TGCGCCAGCAGCATCCAAGAGACCCAGTACTTC
CASSIQETQYF
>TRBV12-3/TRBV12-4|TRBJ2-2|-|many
TGTGCCAGCAGTTTCAGTCTAGCAGGGACCGGGGAGCTGTTTTTT
CASSFSLAGTGELFF
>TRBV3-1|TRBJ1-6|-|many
TGTGCCAGCGGTACTATTTCACCCCTCCACTTT
CASGTISPLHF
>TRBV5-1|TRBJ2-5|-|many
TGCGCCAGCAGCTTGGATGAGATTCAAGAGACCCAGTACTTC
CASSLDEIQETQYF
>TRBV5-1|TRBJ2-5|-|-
TGCGCCAGCAGCCCGGAGGGGACAGAGCTTCAAGAGACCCAGTACTTC
CASSPEGTELQETQYF
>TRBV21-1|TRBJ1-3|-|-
TGTGCCAGCAGCAACTCGGAATTTAGGGACATCCTCATACCTCTCTCTGGAAACACCATATATTTT
CASSNSEFRDILIPLSGNTIYF
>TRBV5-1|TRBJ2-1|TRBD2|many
TGCGCCAGCAGCTTGGAAGGGACTAGCTATCTTGGGGAGCAGTTCTTC
CASSLEGTSYLGEQFF
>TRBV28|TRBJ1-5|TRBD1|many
TGTGCCATCAACCAGGGGGTGATTGCGCCCCAGCATTTT
CAINQGVIAPQHF
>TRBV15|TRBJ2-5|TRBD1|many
TGTGCCACCCGAGGACAGGGACCCTTAGAGACCCAGTACTTC
CATRGQGPLETQYF
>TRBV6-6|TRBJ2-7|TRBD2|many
TGTGCCAGCTCCGAGATCGGGACTACCCAGGTCAAGCAGTACTTC
CASSEIGTTQVKQYF
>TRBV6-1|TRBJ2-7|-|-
TGTGCCAGCAGTGAGCAGGGACGGTTGACCTACGAGCAGTACTTC
CASSEQGRLTYEQYF
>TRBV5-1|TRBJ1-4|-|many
TGCGCCAGCAGCCCCGCCGGGACTCCTTATGAAAAACTGTTTTTT
CASSPAGTPYEKLFF
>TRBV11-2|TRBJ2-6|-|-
TGTGCCAGCAGTCCTGTGACAGGAAGGGGTCACTCTGGGGCCAACGTCCTGACTTTC
CASSPVTGRGHSGANVLTF
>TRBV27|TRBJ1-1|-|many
TGTGCCAGCAGTTTTGGGGCCGTCTTACCGAACACTGAAGCTTTCTTT
CASSFGAVLPNTEAFF
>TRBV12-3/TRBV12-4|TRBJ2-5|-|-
TGTGCCAGCAGGAATGTAGCGACAGTGACCCAGTACTTC
CASRNVATVTQYF
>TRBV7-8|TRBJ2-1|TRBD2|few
TGTGCCAGCAGATACACGGGACTAGGGGGTTATAATGAGCAGTTCTTC
CASRYTGLGGYNEQFF
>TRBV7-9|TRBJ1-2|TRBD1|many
TGTGCCAGCAGCTTTGAAGGGGGCGGAAATGGCTACACCTTC
CASSFEGGGNGYTF
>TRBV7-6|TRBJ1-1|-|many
TGTGCCAGCAGCTTAATTGGGGACACTGAAGCTTTCTTT
CASSLIGDTEAFF
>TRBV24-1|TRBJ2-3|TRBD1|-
TGTGCCACCAGTGATTCAACGGACAGGGGTGGAACAGATACGCAGTATTTT
CATSDSTDRGGTDTQYF
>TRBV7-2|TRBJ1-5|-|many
TGTGCCAGCAGCGAGTACAATTATTACAATCAGCCCCAGCATTTT
CASSEYNYYNQPQHF
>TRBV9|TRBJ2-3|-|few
TGTGCCAGCAGCGGGAGGGCGAGCACAGATACGCAGTATTTT
CASSGRASTDTQYF
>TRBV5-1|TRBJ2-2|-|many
TGCGCCAGCAGCTTAACGGGTAGCAGATACACCGGGGAGCTGTTTTTT
CASSLTGSRYTGELFF
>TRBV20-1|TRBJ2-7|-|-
TGCAGTGCTCAAACCGGGACTTCAACCTACGAGCAGTACTTC
CSAQTGTSTYEQYF
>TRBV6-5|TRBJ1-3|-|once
TGTGCCAGCAGACTACTTCGGGGCGCTGGAAACACCATATATTTT
CASRLLRGAGNTIYF
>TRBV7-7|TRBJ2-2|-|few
TGTGCTAGCAGCGCCACAGGGACCACCGGGGAGCTGTTTTTT
CASSATGTTGELFF
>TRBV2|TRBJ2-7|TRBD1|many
TGTGCCAGCAGTAAACAGGGGAAAACCTACGAGCAGTACTTC
CASSKQGKTYEQYF
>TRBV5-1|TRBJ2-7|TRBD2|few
TGCGCCAGCAGCTTGGAGCTAGCGGGGGTTCTCGAGCAGTACTTC
CASSLELAGVLEQYF
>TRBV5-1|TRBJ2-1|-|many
TGCGCCAGCAGCTTGGGCGTGGGGGGCTTGGATGAGCAGTTCTTC
CASSLGVGGLDEQFF
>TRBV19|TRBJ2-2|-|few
TGTGCCAGTAGTATAGTTGGCTCCGGGGAGCTGTTTTTT
CASSIVGSGELFF
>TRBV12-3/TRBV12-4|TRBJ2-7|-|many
TGTGCCAGCAGTTCACAGGGACTCAGCTACGAGCAGTACTTC
CASSSQGLSYEQYF
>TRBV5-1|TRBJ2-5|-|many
TGCGCCAGCAGCTTGTGGGCCCAGCAAGAGACCCAGTACTTC
CASSLWAQQETQYF
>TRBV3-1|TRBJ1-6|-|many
TGTGCCAGCAGCCAACTGGGGGTTGGGTCCTATAATTCACCCCTCCACTTT
CASSQLGVGSYNSPLHF
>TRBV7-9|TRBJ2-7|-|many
TGTGCCAGCAGCCGACAGCAACAATACGAGCAGTACTTC
CASSRQQQYEQYF
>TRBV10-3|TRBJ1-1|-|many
TGTGCCATCAGTGAGAGGCAGGGGTCGGTGAACACTGAAGCTTTCTTT
CAISERQGSVNTEAFF
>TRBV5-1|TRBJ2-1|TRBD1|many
TGCGCCAGCAACGAAGGACAGGGGGCGAGTGAGCAGTTCTTC
CASNEGQGASEQFF
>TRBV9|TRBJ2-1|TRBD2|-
TGTGCCAGCAGCAGACTAGCGGGGAGGCGAAATGAGCAGTTCTTC
CASSRLAGRRNEQFF
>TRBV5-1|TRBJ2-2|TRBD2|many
TGCGCCAGCAGCTTGACTAGCGGGATGAACACCGGGGAGCTGTTTTTT
CASSLTSGMNTGELFF
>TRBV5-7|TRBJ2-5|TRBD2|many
TGTGCCAGCAGCTTACTAGCGGGGGGGCAACGGGAGACCCAGTACTTC
CASSLLAGGQRETQYF
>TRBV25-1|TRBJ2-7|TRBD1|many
TGTGCCAGCAGTGGGTCAAACAGGGGACGCTACGAGCAGTACTTC
CASSGSNRGRYEQYF
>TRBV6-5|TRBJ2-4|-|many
TGTGCCAGCAGTAAGACAGGTTTAGCCAAAAACATTCAGTACTTC
CASSKTGLAKNIQYF
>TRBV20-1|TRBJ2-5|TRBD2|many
TGCAGTGCTAGAGCCCTTCTAGCGGGGAAGGAGACCCAGTACTTC
CSARALLAGKETQYF
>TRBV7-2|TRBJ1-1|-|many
TGTGCCAGCAGCTTGGGGGGGGGCGGAGCTTTCTTT
CASSLGGGGAFF
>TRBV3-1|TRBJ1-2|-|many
TGTGCCAGCAGCCACGCCGGGACTCAATACTATGGCTACACCTTC
CASSHAGTQYYGYTF
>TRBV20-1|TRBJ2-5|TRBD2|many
TGCAGTGCTAGGGGGACTAGCGGTGACGAGACCCAGTACTTC
CSARGTSGDETQYF
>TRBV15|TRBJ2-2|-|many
TGTGCCACCAGCAGAGGGGAGCAGGGTAGATGGACCGGGGAGCTGTTTTTT
CATSRGEQGRWTGELFF
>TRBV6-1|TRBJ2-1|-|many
TGTGCCAGCAGTGAAGCTATCAGGGGAAAGCAGTTCTTC
CASSEAIRGKQFF
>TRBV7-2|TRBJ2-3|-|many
TGTGCCAGCAGCTTAAGTCTTGGCGGAGGTACGCAGTATTTT
CASSLSLGGGTQYF
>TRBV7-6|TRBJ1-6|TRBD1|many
TGTGCCAGCAGCTTAGCGGCAGGGGGAGGTAACTCACCCCTCCACTTT
CASSLAAGGGNSPLHF
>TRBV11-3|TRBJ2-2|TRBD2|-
TGTGCCAGCAGCTCGACCGGGACTAGCGTCACCGGGGAGCTGTTTTTT
CASSSTGTSVTGELFF
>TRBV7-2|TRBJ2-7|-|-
TGTGTCAGCAGCCTATCGGCAAGCGAGGCCTACGAGCAGTACTTC
CVSSLSASEAYEQYF
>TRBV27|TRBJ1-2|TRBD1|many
TGTGCCAGCAGTTCCCAATGGGCCCGACGGGGACAGGGGGCAGGTGGCTACACCTTC
CASSSQWARRGQGAGGYTF